The T cell receptor (beta chain) under discussion was sequenced for a study of Graves' ophthalmopathy and Graves' hyperthyroidism. The table lists this clonotype with many counts. Fresh peripheral blood (less than 11 ml) yielded the PBMCs. Amplification targeted the TCR beta CDR3 regions, with RNA transcripts as the source material. Second-round multiplex PCR came after a first-round RT-PCR that employed HTBI primers. TCRdb re-called the multiplex PCR reads through MiXCR, storing one row per CDR3 protein. Of approximately 150,000 distinct CDR3 sequences in the sample, 39% were seen once. From germline, CDR1 is MDHEN and CDR2 SYDVKM. V lost 10 bases and J lost 4, with 20 bases in between. CDR3 length: 14 amino acids.

Sequenced: peripheral blood. The sequence came from a man aged 25-45 years with Graves' ophthalmopathy. The rearrangement joins TRBV28 to TRBJ2-7; a possible D gene is TRBD2 (6 bases). As DNA, the CDR3 is TGTGCCACCTCGGGGGAGTTAACGAGATACGAGCAGTACTTC. It is translated as CATSGELTRYEQYF.